The entry below gives a single T cell receptor (beta chain) sequence along with its context. The table lists this clone with a few counts. No cognate antigen has been identified for it. Base qualities are missing; no much larger clone stands one base away. CD8 naive samples were obtained by positive selection for CCR7 among CD45RO-negative cells, yielding a CD45RA+CCR7+ population from which TemRA cells were excluded. Healthy HIV-negative adults with no recently reported acute infections or vaccinations were included as donors. Every donor was a Caucasian adult living in Nashville, Tennessee, USA. After blood collection by leukapheresis, PBMCs were isolated using Ficoll-Histopaque density gradient centrifugation and then cryopreserved in the vapor phase of liquid nitrogen. Analytical flow cytometry was used to check the purity and quantity of every magnetically sorted T cell population. Genomic DNA was isolated from each sorted fraction and quantified by UV absorbance on a Nanodrop 2000c.

Using the deep immunoSEQ assay, TCR CDR3 regions were amplified from genomic DNA by multiplex PCR. Extracted genomic DNA from each cell subset was spread evenly across all wells of several immunoSEQ 96-well plates, with each plate serving as a replicate. For sorted subsets, each replicate PCR was loaded with approximately 0.2 ug genomic DNA, equivalent to some 31,000 T cell genomes. Purified libraries were measured with a Qubit 3.0 fluorometer, size-checked on a Bioanalyzer 2100, and measured again with the KAPA Library Quantification kit. Each immunoSEQ 96-well plate was sequenced on its own single-read 150-cycle Illumina NextSeq 550 flow cell. In the original analysis: Because the immunoSEQ output held only junctional sequences and lacked quality scores, the filtering could not match the filtering applied to full-length reads. Sequences were annotated with PyIR, a Python wrapper for IgBLAST v1.9, and V/J genes and CDR3 were assigned using IMGT germline references. Reads with weak V/J assignments (E-value above 1e-6), missing CDR3, stop codons, out-of-frame junctions, or ambiguous translated residues were removed. A V3J clonotype was defined by an identical inferred V gene, J gene, and CDR3 amino acid sequence. Percentage overlap between repertoires was calculated by dividing the number of shared unique clonotypes by the size of the smaller repertoire. Richness of each repertoire was evaluated using RTK rarefaction, the Chao1 estimator, and Recon v2.1 estimates of unobserved clonotypes. OLGA was used to compute generation probabilities for all TCRbeta clonotypes that the gDNA method yielded from four donors. What TCRdb holds here is the immuneACCESS table cut down to in-frame rearrangements. Part of the clones is not present; checked against another copy, under half of the missing clones reflect an unresolved V gene, and the others are unexplained. That table gives V, J and clone size, and the DNA gave D and trimming. For this sample the table gives over 2,000,000 clones, of which 90% to 95% were detected only once. The biggest ten clones account for around 1.8% of the sample.

This entry is derived from a study of shared clonotypes between healthy human individuals (dated by TCRdb to about 2020). The study in broad terms: Three men and a couple of women, aged 18 to 49 years, made up the cohort. Per donor, leukapheresis produced somewhere between about 0.85 and 8.9 billion PBMCs. The study deeply sequenced blood TCR repertoires of five healthy adults to estimate repertoire size and the extent of clonotype sharing between individuals. Different laboratories and diverse techniques were used to prepare libraries and sequence TCR repertoires, to increase sequencing depth and limit assay-specific biases. For each donor, CD4 naive and CD4 memory were each given three plates, CD8 naive was given two plates, and CD8 memory was given one plate. Study-wide findings and limitations: When several donors were compared, the shared fraction of clonotypes was approximately 5% for naive CD4, over 3% for naive CD8, 2.3% for memory CD4, and 0.4% for memory CD8. Sampling was restricted to blood, and TCR repertoires in tissues likely differ from the TCR repertoires found in blood. Pairwise subsampling led to the expectation that sequencing depth would affect the degree of clonotype sharing among donors. Even with the large sequencing depth, rarefaction of the sorted-subset datasets indicated that sequencing was incomplete. Because the study included only a small number of donors, the genetic and exposure-history diversity represented was limited. Higher generation probabilities were observed for clonotypes shared by all four sorted-subset donors than for non-shared clonotypes. Estimated clonotype richness was generally larger for naive than for memory subsets.

The germline V gene yields SQVTM for CDR1 and ANQGSEA for CDR2. V is shortened by 5 bases, J by 0 bases, and the region joining them spans 17 bases. The CDR3, cysteine through phenylalanine, is 16 amino acids long. The entry retains the CDR3 DNA only, 48 bases that are in frame from base 1. The sequence is built from TRBV29-1 and TRBJ2-1, with TRBD2 tentatively as D gene (5 bases match). The clonotype comes from a young man in good health. Some clones in this sample may be carry-over from other donors' samples. Sequenced material: naive CD8+ T cells from PBMCs. The cell subset or site label of this sample denotes: CD45RA+CCR7+. The DNA sequence is given as TGCAGCGTTCTCGGGGTAGCTCTTAGCTCCTACAATGAGCAGTTCTTC. This is translated as CSVLGVALSSYNEQFF.